A single sample is the source of the 5 T cell receptor beta chains below, sequenced in a study of OX40 agonist ivuxolimab in advanced cancers. Produced via immunoSEQ multiplex PCR; TCRdb's table is partial and in-frame only. The sample has some 48,000 clones, approximately 79% seen once; the top ten hold approximately 2%. This sample comprised CD4+ or CD8+ T cells sorted from blood, obtained in a trial of the OX40 agonist ivuxolimab. These receptors were taken from an adult with an advanced solid tumor such as melanoma, head and neck, liver or kidney cancer.

J is TRBJ1-1 and V is TRBV6-6; TRBD1 is a possible D gene (6 bases). V dropped 7 bases and J dropped 3 bases, with 9 bases sitting between them. Per germline, CDR1 MNHNY and CDR2 SVGAGI (reference sequence). The CDR3 runs to 12 residues. The CDR3 loop reads CASNHRDTEAFF. Here the CDR3 DNA reads TGTGCCAGCAATCACAGGGACACTGAAGCTTTCTTT.

This chain connects TRBV7-2 to TRBJ1-5; no clear D. There are 15 residues in the CDR3. From germline, CDR1 is SGHTA and CDR2 FQGNSA. V was trimmed by 2 bases and J by 1 base, leaving 9 bases between them. CDR3 sequence: CASSLTASSNQPQHF. CDR3 DNA sequence: TGTGCCAGCAGCTTAACAGCTTCGAGCAATCAGCCCCAGCATTTT.

The chain employs TRBV6-5 and TRBJ1-2, with D maybe TRBD1 (6 bases). CDR1 is MNHEY, CDR2 SVGAGI, per germline. The length of the CDR3 is 13 residues. V lost 5 bases and J lost 4, with 11 bases in between. CDR3 coding DNA: TGTGCCAGCAGTCTACAGGGCCTCTATGGCTACACCTTC. It translates to CASSLQGLYGYTF.

J is TRBJ1-1 and V is TRBV7-9; D call uncertain. Trimming stripped 5 bases from V and 1 base from J, with 11 bases between. The CDR3 spans 14 residues. Germline V gives CDR1 SEHNR, CDR2 FQNEAQ (reference sequence). This CDR3 reads CASSQDLSNTEAFF. The CDR3 nucleotides read TGTGCCAGCAGCCAAGACCTTTCGAACACTGAAGCTTTCTTT.

This chain uses TRBV7-2 with TRBJ2-1, with 9 bases that match TRBD1. This CDR3 spans 16 amino acids. With V trimmed by 5 bases and J by 5 bases, 10 bases remained unmatched. Germline V gene lookup returns CDR1 SGHTA and CDR2 FQGNSA. This CDR3 is CASSLFGQGLNNEQFF. The DNA of the CDR3 is TGTGCCAGCAGCCTATTCGGACAGGGGCTAAACAATGAGCAGTTCTTC.